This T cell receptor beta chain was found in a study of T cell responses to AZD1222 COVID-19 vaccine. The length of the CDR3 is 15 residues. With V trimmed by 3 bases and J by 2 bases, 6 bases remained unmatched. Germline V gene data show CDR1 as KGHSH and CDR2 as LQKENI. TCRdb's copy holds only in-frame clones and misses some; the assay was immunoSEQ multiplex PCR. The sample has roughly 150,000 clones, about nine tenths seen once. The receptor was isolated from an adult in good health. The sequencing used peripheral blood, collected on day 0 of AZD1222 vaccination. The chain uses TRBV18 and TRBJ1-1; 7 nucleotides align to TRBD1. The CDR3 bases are TGTGCCAGCTCACCGAAGGGGACAGCCAACACTGAAGCTTTCTTT. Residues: CASSPKGTANTEAFF.